This is a list of T cell receptor beta chains from one sample in a study of breast tumors, draining lymph nodes, adjacent tissues. TCRdb redid the calling of the multiplex PCR reads with MiXCR, one entry per CDR3 protein. This sample has 200,000 to 300,000 distinct CDR3 sequences, with around 30% found just once. Input material: axillary lymph node tissue. Source of these receptors: a female donor with breast cancer. Some clones in this sample may be carry-over from other donors' samples. Both conserved end residues are part of each CDR3. D genes are given only for firm matches. The size entry gives once, few, many or a size class.

V gene	D gene	clone size	CDR3 length	J gene	CDR3 DNA	CDR3 protein
TRBV20-1	-	many	15	TRBJ2-7	TGCAGTGCTAGAGATCATCCCGGCTTGAGTAACGAGCAGTACTTC	CSARDHPGLSNEQYF
TRBV20-1	-	many	14	TRBJ1-2	TGCAGTGCTAATTCTCGCGACCCGAGCTATGGCTACACCTTC	CSANSRDPSYGYTF
TRBV20-1	-	many	13	TRBJ1-5	TGCAGTGCTAGTCCCGGGGTAGATCAGCCCCAGCATTTT	CSASPGVDQPQHF
TRBV19	-	many	14	TRBJ2-2	TGTGCCAGTAGTATAGATCAGGGTACCGGGGAGCTGTTTTTT	CASSIDQGTGELFF
TRBV10-1	TRBD2	many	18	TRBJ2-2	TGCGCCAGCAGTGAAGGGGCTAGCGGGAGTCGCGGCACCGGGGAGCTGTTTTTT	CASSEGASGSRGTGELFF
TRBV7-2	-	many	13	TRBJ1-5	TGTGCCAGCAGCCCGAGGGGGGATCAGCCCCAGCATTTT	CASSPRGDQPQHF
TRBV12-3/TRBV12-4	-	few	16	TRBJ2-1	TGTGCCAGCGCAACATCTAGCCCGAGCTCCTACAATGAGCAGTTCTTC	CASATSSPSSYNEQFF
TRBV20-1	TRBD2	many	13	TRBJ2-7	TGCAGTGCTAGCTGGACTAGCGTCTACGAGCAGTACTTC	CSASWTSVYEQYF
TRBV28	TRBD1	few	15	TRBJ1-2	TGTGCCAGCAGTTTAATGGGACAGGGCAACTATGGCTACACCTTC	CASSLMGQGNYGYTF
TRBV20-1	TRBD2	many	13	TRBJ2-1	TGCAGTGCTACTAGCGGGAGCGACAATGAGCAGTTCTTC	CSATSGSDNEQFF
TRBV19	TRBD1	many	13	TRBJ2-1	TGTGCCAGTAGCCTGACAGGGGACAATGAGCAGTTCTTC	CASSLTGDNEQFF
TRBV2	-	many	14	TRBJ2-7	TGTGCCAGCAGTGAAATGTGGGCCGGCTACGAGCAGTACTTC	CASSEMWAGYEQYF